The entry below describes one T cell receptor (beta chain). What it recognizes is unknown. With 7 bases removed from V and 1 base from J, the gap between germline ends came to 13 bases. The CDR3 extends over 14 amino acids. Germline CDR1 reads MNHNY; CDR2 reads SVGAGI (reference sequence). This record belongs to a study of blood T cells in healthy people across ages. The use of a sample-barcoded 5' primer and a J-beta primer mix characterized a second PCR of about 7 to 12 cycles. Carrying 12 random nucleotides, a template-switch adaptor labeled each individual cDNA molecule. MiXCR, run by TCRdb on the 5' RACE reads, gives a single entry per CDR3 protein. The data contain hundreds of thousands of distinct CDR3 sequences, approximately 25% of them singletons. Points from the study as a whole: Roughly linear declines in TCR beta diversity per million T cells occurred with age.

This same sample was also taken into another study, of T cells of mothers and their children. According to that study: The cDNA synthesis received all extracted RNA, at around 1.6 ug per 15 ul. Versus unrelated pairs, overlap was slightly higher in related mother-child pairs, without reaching significance.

V is TRBV6-6 and J is TRBJ2-5; D call uncertain. What was sequenced was blood. The receptor was derived from a boy between 10 and 17 years old in good health. The CDR3 DNA reads TGTGCCAGCACGCCCCCGGACGGCCAAGAGACCCAGTACTTC. This encodes CASTPPDGQETQYF.